This entry lists 5 T cell receptor beta chains sequenced from one sample in a study of shared clonotypes between healthy human individuals. Produced via immunoSEQ multiplex PCR; TCRdb's table is partial and in-frame only. This sample has about 2.3 million clones, with about 90% found just once. The sample was naive CD4+ T cells from PBMCs. Subset noted: CD45RA+ positively selected. The receptor set was obtained from a man aged 18 to 30 in good health. Some clones in this sample may be carry-over from other donors' samples.

The V gene is TRBV15, the J gene TRBJ2-1; 15 bases match TRBD2. The CDR3 has 17 amino acids. V shed 1 base and J 3 bases; nucleotides not matched to a gene: 1. The germline CDR1 and CDR2 sequences are LNHNV and YYDKDF (reference sequence). CDR3 residues: CATSRGGLAGGYNEQFF. CDR3 coding DNA: TGTGCCACCAGCAGAGGGGGACTAGCGGGAGGCTACAATGAGCAGTTCTTC.

The V call is TRBV2, the J call TRBJ1-2; no firm D call. The CDR3 is made up of 13 amino acids. Germline CDR1 and CDR2: SNHLY and FYNNEI. V shed 3 bases and J shed 5 bases, with 10 bases lying between them. Written as DNA, the CDR3 is TGTGCCAGCAGTGAGACCGCTCCGTATGGCTACACCTTC. Its translation is CASSETAPYGYTF.

The chain links TRBV14 to TRBJ2-7, with 10 bases that match TRBD2. The germline CDR1 and CDR2 sequences are SGHDN and FVKESK. The V and J ends lost 6 bases and 6 bases, in that order; junction bases with no gene match: 8. The CDR3 loop spans 14 amino acids. The CDR3: CASRTASGSSEQYF. For the CDR3, the DNA is TGTGCCAGCAGGACGGCTAGCGGGAGCAGCGAGCAGTACTTC.

V gene TRBV27 combines with J gene TRBJ2-2; 12 bases agree with TRBD2. The CDR3 spans 17 residues. After removal of 3 bases from V and 7 bases from J, the junction contained 9 bases not matched to a gene. Germline CDR1 and CDR2: MNHEY and SMNVEV (reference sequence). In DNA form, the CDR3 reads TGTGCCAGCAGTTTTTGGACTAGCGGGAAGACGAGCGGGGAGCTGTTTTTT. Its translation: CASSFWTSGKTSGELFF.

This clone turned up a few times. The chain links TRBV10-3 to TRBJ1-1, with D perhaps TRBD1 (6 bases). V lost 4 bases to trimming and J lost 2 bases, with 11 bases between them. This CDR3 has 14 residues. Germline V CDR1 and CDR2: ENHRY, SYGVKD. CDR3 nucleotide sequence: TGTGCCATCAGTGCCCTACAGGGAAACACTGAAGCTTTCTTT. Its protein product is CAISALQGNTEAFF.